This TCR beta chain was identified in a study of glioma-infiltrating T cells after dendritic cell vaccination. The method was immunoSEQ multiplex PCR; TCRdb's version includes in-frame clones alone and lacks a portion of them. The sample consists of 50,000 to 55,000 clones, over 75% of them appearing once. Time point in this sample: after dendritic cell vaccination, including at tumor progression/relapse. With 2 bases removed from V and 5 bases from J, the gap between germline ends came to 12 bases. The CDR3 length is 14 residues. The germline gives CDR1 MDHEN, CDR2 SYDVKM. The sequence was collected from a human donor with glioblastoma. Sequencing was performed on blood, taken after dendritic cell vaccination. The chain joins TRBV28 to TRBJ1-1, with D unclear. The CDR3 spells CASSLPGKSTEAFF. Here the CDR3 DNA reads TGTGCCAGCAGTTTACCGGGGAAAAGTACTGAAGCTTTCTTT.